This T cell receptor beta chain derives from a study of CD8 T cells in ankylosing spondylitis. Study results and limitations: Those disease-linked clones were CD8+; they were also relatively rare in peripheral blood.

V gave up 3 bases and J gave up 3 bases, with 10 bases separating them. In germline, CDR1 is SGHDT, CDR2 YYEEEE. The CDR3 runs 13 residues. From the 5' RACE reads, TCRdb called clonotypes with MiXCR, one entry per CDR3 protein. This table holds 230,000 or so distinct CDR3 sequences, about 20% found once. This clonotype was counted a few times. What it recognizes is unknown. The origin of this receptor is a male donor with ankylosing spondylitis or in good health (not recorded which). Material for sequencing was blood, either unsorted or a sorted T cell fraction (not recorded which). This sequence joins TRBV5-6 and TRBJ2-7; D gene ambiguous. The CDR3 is CASSSPGHYEQYF. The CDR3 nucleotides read TGTGCCAGCAGCTCGCCGGGCCACTACGAGCAGTACTTC.